A single sample gave rise to the 23 T cell receptor beta chains below, sequenced in a study of metastatic and nonmetastatic thyroid tumors. Prior to thyroid surgery, none of the patients had received any treatment. TCRdb re-called clones from the PCR reads using MiXCR. The table shows about 6,900 clones, with 25% to 30% occurring only once. Sequences were obtained from adjacent normal tissue. These receptors came from a male donor with papillary thyroid cancer or a benign thyroid nodule (not recorded which). Some clones in this sample may be carry-over from other donors' samples.

V gene TRBV4-1 combines with J gene TRBJ1-2; D unclear. V was pared by 0 bases and J by 4 bases, with 6 bases between. The CDR3 length is 13 residues. In germline, CDR1 is MGHRA, CDR2 YSYEKL. Here the CDR3 DNA reads TGCGCCAGCAGCCAAGATCTGGGCTATGGCTACACCTTC. Translation: CASSQDLGYGYTF.

This clone was detected a few times. The J gene is TRBJ1-2, the V gene TRBV28; D is unresolved. The CDR3 extends over 11 amino acids. The V gene lost 5 bases and the J gene lost 4 bases, with 5 bases spanning the gap. Germline CDR1 reads MDHEN; CDR2 reads SYDVKM. The CDR3 loop is CASSEIYGYTF. The CDR3, as DNA: TGTGCCAGCAGTGAAATCTATGGCTACACCTTC.

The chain carries TRBV6-4 and TRBJ2-1; D possibly corresponds to TRBD1 (5 bases). This CDR3 is 16 amino acids long. V was trimmed by 0 bases and J by 4 bases, leaving 13 bases between them. Germline V gene sequence: CDR1 MRHNA, CDR2 SNTAGT. This CDR3 reads CASSDSRRGRYNEQFF. In DNA form, the CDR3 reads TGTGCCAGCAGTGACTCGCGTAGGGGAAGATACAATGAGCAGTTCTTC.

The chain has TRBV20-1 and TRBJ2-2; 10 nucleotides match TRBD2. The germline V gene has CDR1 DFQATT and CDR2 SNEGSKA (reference sequence). V lost 0 bases, J lost 4 bases, and 14 bases stayed unmatched. This CDR3 spans 19 amino acids. CDR3 sequence reads: CSARDTVSSGSLGTGELFF. The CDR3 region has the DNA TGCAGTGCTAGAGACACCGTCTCTAGCGGGAGCCTGGGCACCGGGGAGCTGTTTTTT.

This clone is medium-sized. The rearrangement joins TRBV15 to TRBJ2-3, with D possibly called TRBD1 or TRBD2 (5 bases each). V lost 7 bases, J lost 0 bases, and 17 bases lay in between. Per germline, CDR1 LNHNV and CDR2 YYDKDF (reference sequence). The CDR3 sequence is 16 residues long. As DNA, the CDR3 is TGTGCCACCACCCCGGGACGGGCATATAGCACAGATACGCAGTATTTT. It encodes CATTPGRAYSTDTQYF.

This clone occurred many times. The rearrangement links TRBV28 to TRBJ2-7; 14 bases are shared with TRBD2. The CDR3 extends over 15 amino acids. In germline, CDR1 is MDHEN, CDR2 SYDVKM. Unmatched junction bases numbered 3, after V lost 6 bases and J lost 2 bases. The CDR3 DNA is TGTGCCAGCAGCAGGGGACTAGCGGGAGCCTACGAGCAGTACTTC. This codes for CASSRGLAGAYEQYF.

This clone ranks as medium-sized. This rearrangement joins TRBV2 to TRBJ2-7; TRBD2 aligns across 11 bases. The V segment lost 4 bases and the J segment 0 bases; nucleotides outside the gene matches: 11. The CDR3 has 18 residues. Germline V gives CDR1 SNHLY, CDR2 FYNNEI. CDR3 protein: CASSGQTSGAPFSYEQYF. CDR3 nucleotide sequence: TGTGCCAGCAGTGGACAGACTAGCGGGGCCCCGTTCTCCTACGAGCAGTACTTC.

A few counts support this clone. CDR3 sequence reads: CASSGGLNYNEQFF. CDR3 coding DNA: TGTGCCAGCAGTGGCGGACTAAATTACAATGAGCAGTTCTTC. The V gene is TRBV6-1, the J gene TRBJ2-1; perhaps TRBD2 as D (6 bases). CDR1 and CDR2 (germline): MNHNS, SASEGT. This CDR3 region has 14 residues. V was pared by 4 bases and J by 4 bases, with 11 bases between.

The V gene is TRBV11-2, the J gene TRBJ1-4; D is ambiguous. The CDR3 totals 12 residues. From germline, CDR1 is SGHAT and CDR2 FQNNGV. Trimming took 6 bases from V and 7 from J, leaving 9 bases between them. The CDR3 bases are TGTGCCAGCAGGGGAAACGGTGAAAAACTGTTTTTT. This translates into CASRGNGEKLFF.

There are a few counts of this clone. The V call is TRBV6-5, the J call TRBJ2-7; D call uncertain. The CDR3 runs to 13 residues. V was trimmed by 2 bases and J by 0 bases, leaving 5 bases between them. Germline assignment: CDR1 MNHEY and CDR2 SVGAGI. The CDR3 bases are TGTGCCAGCAGTTACAAGCTCTCCTACGAGCAGTACTTC. Protein: CASSYKLSYEQYF.

This chain joins TRBV4-3 and TRBJ2-6; no clear D gene. CDR1 is LGHNA and CDR2 is YSLEER in the germline V gene. The CDR3 extends over 16 amino acids. Trimming shortened V by 2 bases and J by 0 bases, and 8 bases separated the two germline ends. CDR3 residues: CASSQYSGSGANVLTF. DNA of the CDR3: TGCGCCAGCAGCCAATATAGTGGCTCTGGGGCCAACGTCCTGACTTTC.

The V gene is TRBV7-8, the J gene TRBJ1-3; no clear D gene. The CDR3 has 15 amino acids. V lost 5 bases and J lost 0, with 11 bases in between. Germline CDR1 is SGHVS and CDR2 is FQNEAQ. CDR3 residues: CASSPSTLSGNTIYF. In DNA, the CDR3 is TGTGCCAGCAGCCCCTCGACCCTCTCTGGAAACACCATATATTTT.

The sample holds a few counts of this clone. V gene TRBV6-1 combines with J gene TRBJ2-1, with a weak D call TRBD2 (6 bases). The germline V and J ends were trimmed by 1 base and 3 bases, with 7 bases remaining between them. The CDR3 contains 14 residues. CDR1 and CDR2 (germline): MNHNS, SASEGT. CDR3 sequence: CASSEGTIYNEQFF. The CDR3, as DNA: TGTGCCAGCAGTGAAGGGACTATCTACAATGAGCAGTTCTTC.

In this sample, this clone turned up a few times. V is TRBV12-3 or TRBV12-4 and J is TRBJ1-3; tentative D call: TRBD1 (5 bases). The CDR3 is 17 amino acids. V was clipped by 2 bases and J by 4 bases, with 18 bases between them. This chain's CDR3 is CASSLFDSQRWGNTIYF. Here the CDR3 DNA reads TGTGCCAGCAGTTTATTCGACAGCCAGCGATGGGGAAACACCATATATTTT.

The V and J genes are TRBV6-1 and TRBJ2-7; a possible D gene is TRBD2 (6 bases). The germline V and J ends were trimmed by 6 bases and 9 bases, with 27 bases remaining between them. The CDR3 covers 16 residues. CDR1 is MNHNS, CDR2 SASEGT, per germline. The CDR3 loop reads CASSPTFHGSVYWQYF. The CDR3 coding sequence is TGTGCCAGCAGCCCCACTTTTCACGGGAGCGTCTACTGGCAGTACTTC.

This clone is categorized as medium-sized. J is TRBJ2-2 and V is TRBV2; 8 bases are shared with TRBD1. Germline CDR1 SNHLY, CDR2 FYNNEI. The CDR3 runs to 16 residues. After removal of 7 bases from V and 6 bases from J, the junction contained 13 bases not matched to a gene. CDR3 nucleotide sequence: TGTGCCAGCATGCTAACGGACAGGGCGTCCGCCGGGGAGCTGTTTTTT. This encodes CASMLTDRASAGELFF.

In this sample, this clone is medium-sized. CDR3 in amino acids: CASRTTDTQYF. The CDR3 bases are TGTGCCAGCAGGACCACAGATACGCAGTATTTT. This sequence joins TRBV6-2 or TRBV6-3 and TRBJ2-3; D remains unclear. The CDR3 has 11 amino acids. Germline-derived CDR1 and CDR2 are MNHEY and SVGEGT. V lost 6 bases and J 2 bases, leaving 3 bases between the germline ends.

Notes on this clone: Sequence at one end of the junction differs from germline and may be a read error. V and J are TRBV9 and TRBJ1-1; D unresolved. Germline CDR1 is SGDLS and CDR2 is YYNGEE. The CDR3 covers 20 residues. CDR3 loop: CASSVAKVRYNDAMNTEASF. The CDR3 DNA follows: TGTGCCAGCAGCGTAGCGAAGGTGAGGTACAATGATGCAATGAACACTGAAGCTTCCTTT.

V gene TRBV15 combines with J gene TRBJ2-1; D may correspond to TRBD1 or TRBD2 (5 bases each). Germline V gene data show CDR1 as LNHNV and CDR2 as YYDKDF (reference sequence). The CDR3 contains 16 residues. Trimming pared 3 bases from V and 9 bases from J, leaving 21 bases between. The CDR3 DNA reads TGTGCCACCAGCAGCGCACTACCTGGGGGTGGGGTTGAGCAGTTCTTC. It specifies CATSSALPGGGVEQFF. The full variable domain, completed using reference TRBV15 and TRBJ2-1, is DAMVIQNPRYQVTQFGKPVTLSCSQTLNHNVMYWYQQKSSQAPKLLFHYYDKDFNNEADTPDNFQSRRPNTSFCFLDIRSPGLGDTAMYLCATSSALPGGGVEQFFGPGTRLTVL.

The rearrangement uses TRBV27 and TRBJ2-7, with D tentatively TRBD2 (5 bases). The CDR3 length is 13 residues. Germline CDR1 is MNHEY and CDR2 is SMNVEV (reference sequence). Trimming shortened V by 8 bases and J by 2 bases, and 13 bases separated the two germline ends. The CDR3 DNA sequence: TGTGCCAGCGGGAGAATAGGAACCTACGAGCAGTACTTC. Amino acid sequence: CASGRIGTYEQYF.

As for this clone: A much larger clone sits a single nucleotide away, making a read error possible. Other DNA sequences in the sample encode the same CDR3. The chain couples TRBV5-1 to TRBJ1-1, with D hard to call. The germline CDR1 and CDR2 sequences are SGHRS and YFSETQ. The CDR3 has 14 residues. The CDR3 DNA is TGCGCCAGCAGCTTGGGAGACACGTACACTGAAGCTTTCTTC. Translated: CASSLGDTYTEAFF.

The chain couples TRBV7-3 to TRBJ1-1; D is undetermined. Trimming removed 4 bases from V and 4 bases from J, with 10 bases in between. Germline CDR1 is SGHTA and CDR2 is FQGTGA. There are 13 residues in the CDR3. The CDR3 nucleotides read TGTGCCAGCAGCTCAACTCCGATCACTGAAGCTTTCTTT. Translation: CASSSTPITEAFF.

With regard to this clone: At one end, the junction sequence differs from germline, possibly due to a read error. The rearrangement uses TRBV6-2 or TRBV6-3 and TRBJ2-7, with a possible D match to TRBD1 (5 bases). Germline-derived CDR1 and CDR2 are MNHEY and SVGEGT. The CDR3 contains 18 residues. The CDR3 DNA is TGCGCCAGCAGTGACTCTCGACCAAGGGGCCGGAACTCCTACGAGCATTACTTC. Protein product: CASSDSRPRGRNSYEHYF.